This is a list of T cell receptor beta chains from one sample in a study of CD8+CD57+ T cells in acquired aplastic anemia. Via MiXCR, TCRdb re-called the reads, giving one row per CDR3 protein. The sample has around 220,000 distinct CDR3 sequences, roughly 50% seen once. The sample comprised sorted CD4+, CD8+, or CD8+CD57+ T cells (not recorded which) from PBMCs. These receptors all come from a human donor with aplastic anemia. Each CDR3 is given with its conserved first and last residue. The D gene is left open where the match is weak. A row's size may be missing; if present it is once, few, many or a size class.

size	V	D	J	CDR3	DNA
NA	TRBV12-3/TRBV12-4	NA	TRBJ1-2	CASSRGRARVGYGYTF	TGTGCCAGCAGCCGAGGGCGGGCCAGGGTGGGCTACGGCTACACCTTC
few	TRBV18	NA	TRBJ2-7	CASSPGDTSYEQYF	TGTGCCAGCTCACCTGGGGACACCTCCTACGAGCAGTACTTC
NA	TRBV20-1	NA	TRBJ1-5	CSAYASGTEPYSNQPQHF	TGCAGTGCTTATGCCAGCGGGACGGAACCTTATAGCAATCAGCCCCAGCATTTT
NA	TRBV7-6	TRBD1	TRBJ2-3	CASSFGLDRGTDTQYF	TGTGCCAGCAGCTTCGGTCTCGACAGGGGCACAGATACGCAGTATTTT
NA	TRBV12-3/TRBV12-4	NA	TRBJ2-2	CPMAGGELFF	TGCCCTATGGCAGGCGGGGAGCTGTTTTTT
NA	TRBV10-3	NA	TRBJ1-5	CAISVDGNSNQPQHF	TGTGCCATCAGTGTGGACGGAAATAGCAATCAGCCCCAGCATTTT
NA	TRBV25-1	NA	TRBJ1-2	CASSDGGYYGYTF	TGTGCCAGCAGTGATGGGGGCTACTATGGCTACACCTTC
NA	TRBV7-2	NA	TRBJ2-3	CASSYGGPTDTQYF	TGTGCCAGCAGCTACGGGGGGCCGACAGATACGCAGTATTTT
once	TRBV7-2	TRBD2	TRBJ2-3	CASTVGLAGGSEQYF	TGTGCCAGCACGGTTGGACTAGCGGGAGGGTCGGAGCAGTATTTT
few	TRBV5-1	NA	TRBJ2-1	CASRPSRSGQGRGSSYNEQFF	TGCGCCAGCAGGCCCAGCAGGTCGGGGCAGGGGAGGGGGAGCTCCTACAATGAGCAGTTCTTC
many	TRBV5-6	NA	TRBJ1-1	CASSFRDHMNTEAFF	TGTGCCAGCAGCTTCAGGGACCACATGAACACTGAAGCTTTCTTT
few	TRBV30	TRBD1	TRBJ2-7	CAWGTGRFYEQYF	TGTGCCTGGGGGACAGGCCGATTTTACGAGCAGTACTTC
NA	TRBV20-1	NA	TRBJ2-5	CSARDSEYQETQYF	TGCAGTGCAAGAGATAGCGAGTACCAAGAGACCCAGTACTTC
NA	TRBV7-2	NA	TRBJ2-3	CASSLGSEDTQYF	TGTGCCAGCAGCTTAGGATCGGAGGATACGCAGTATTTT
NA	TRBV2	TRBD2	TRBJ2-7	CASSEMGLGATRQYF	TGCGCCAGCAGTGAAATGGGACTAGGGGCTACGCGGCAGTACTTC
many	TRBV2	NA	TRBJ2-7	CASKYYRGYEQYF	TGTGCCAGCAAGTATTACCGGGGCTACGAGCAGTACTTC
NA	TRBV7-9	TRBD2	TRBJ2-5	CASSLAGLAGGFGVQYF	TGTGCCAGCAGCTTAGCGGGACTAGCGGGGGGTTTTGGTGTCCAGTACTTC
many	TRBV12-3/TRBV12-4	NA	TRBJ1-1	CASSLGRDENTEAFF	TGTGCCAGCAGTTTAGGCAGGGACGAGAACACTGAAGCTTTCTTT
many	TRBV10-1	NA	TRBJ1-2	CASSDPKRGRDHTNYGYTF	TGCGCCAGCAGTGACCCCAAAAGGGGGAGGGATCATACTAACTATGGCTACACCTTC
many	TRBV7-9	NA	TRBJ1-1	CASGVGNPNTEAFF	TGTGCCAGCGGAGTCGGTAACCCGAACACTGAAGCTTTCTTT
many	TRBV7-9	NA	TRBJ1-4	CASSPGHHNEKLFF	TGTGCCAGCAGCCCGGGACACCATAATGAAAAACTGTTTTTT
NA	TRBV6-5	NA	TRBJ2-1	CASSYSNGGFNEQFF	TGTGCCAGCAGTTACAGCAACGGGGGCTTTAATGAGCAGTTCTTC
many	TRBV6-5	NA	TRBJ1-5	CASSSDSFSNQPQHF	TGTGCCAGCAGTTCAGACAGTTTTAGCAATCAGCCCCAGCATTTT
many	TRBV9	NA	TRBJ2-7	CASSVATGSSEQYF	TGTGCCAGCAGCGTGGCCACCGGAAGTTCCGAGCAGTACTTC
NA	TRBV7-2	TRBD1	TRBJ1-4	CASSLDTGRGQKLFF	TGTGCCAGCAGCTTAGATACCGGCAGGGGGCAAAAACTGTTTTTT
NA	TRBV10-1	NA	TRBJ2-7	CASSYRDTYEQYF	TGCGCCAGCAGTTACAGGGATACCTACGAGCAGTACTTC
NA	TRBV7-3	NA	TRBJ2-5	CATAPSRSGTQYF	TGTGCCACAGCCCCCTCAAGAAGCGGGACCCAGTACTTC
NA	TRBV15	NA	TRBJ2-7	CATSSRQIGRGEQYF	TGTGCCACCAGCTCCCGGCAAATAGGGCGAGGCGAGCAGTACTTC
many	TRBV2	NA	TRBJ1-5	CASSVGGNQPQHF	TGTGCCAGCAGTGTAGGCGGCAATCAGCCCCAGCATTTT
NA	TRBV20-1	NA	TRBJ2-7	CSASITVSYEQYF	TGCAGTGCTAGCATTACGGTTTCCTACGAGCAGTACTTC
NA	TRBV20-1	NA	TRBJ2-5	CSARVGGRNSNQPQYF	TGCAGTGCTAGAGTCGGGGGCCGGAATAGCAATCAGCCCCAGTACTTC
many	TRBV29-1	TRBD1	TRBJ1-5	CSTGQGDNQPQHF	TGCAGCACCGGACAGGGGGACAATCAGCCCCAGCATTTT
NA	TRBV6-5	TRBD2	TRBJ2-5	CASKTSGEQETQYF	TGTGCCAGCAAAACTAGCGGGGAGCAAGAGACCCAGTACTTC
many	TRBV5-1	NA	TRBJ1-6	CASSLSQVNSPLHF	TGCGCCAGCAGCTTATCACAGGTTAATTCACCCCTCCACTTT
NA	TRBV9	NA	TRBJ2-7	CASSVGWGHDSYEQYF	TGTGCCAGCAGCGTAGGTTGGGGACATGACTCCTACGAGCAGTACTTC
many	TRBV7-2	TRBD1	TRBJ1-2	CASSFRQGGRGYTF	TGTGCCAGCAGCTTTAGACAGGGGGGGCGTGGCTACACCTTC
many	TRBV5-1	NA	TRBJ2-3	CASSSEGTARGDTQYF	TGCGCCAGCAGCTCCGAAGGGACGGCTCGTGGGGATACGCAGTATTTT
NA	TRBV9	NA	TRBJ2-1	CASSVTSGTHNNEQFF	TGTGCCAGCAGCGTAACCTCCGGGACACACAACAATGAGCAGTTCTTC
many	TRBV5-1	NA	TRBJ2-7	CASSLGVNYEQYF	TGCGCCAGCAGCTTGGGGGTCAACTACGAGCAGTACTTC
many	TRBV19	NA	TRBJ1-2	CASSIGQIYGYTF	TGTGCCAGTAGTATAGGACAGATCTATGGCTACACCTTC
NA	TRBV29-1	NA	TRBJ2-1	CSVGYKGHEQFF	TGCAGCGTTGGGTACAAGGGGCATGAGCAGTTCTTC
many	TRBV12-3/TRBV12-4	TRBD1	TRBJ1-1	CASSFDREGTEAFF	TGTGCCAGCAGTTTTGACAGGGAGGGTACTGAAGCTTTCTTT
many	TRBV6-5	TRBD1	TRBJ1-2	CASSYLRTGGYGYGYTF	TGTGCCAGCAGTTACTTAAGGACAGGGGGCTATGGCTATGGCTACACCTTC
NA	TRBV20-1	NA	TRBJ1-1	CSARKTANTEAFF	TGCAGTGCTAGAAAGACAGCGAACACTGAAGCTTTCTTT
NA	TRBV15	TRBD1	TRBJ1-2	CATSRSGQAWGYTF	TGTGCCACCAGCAGGTCCGGACAGGCCTGGGGCTACACCTTC
NA	TRBV7-2	NA	TRBJ2-3	CASSQDGYTQYF	TGCGCCAGCAGCCAAGATGGCTATACGCAGTATTTT
NA	TRBV2	NA	TRBJ1-6	CASRIDRTENSPLHF	TGTGCCAGCAGGATCGACAGGACCGAAAATTCACCCCTCCACTTT
NA	TRBV30	NA	TRBJ1-2	CAWNRDTNYGYTF	TGTGCCTGGAACCGGGACACAAACTATGGCTACACCTTC